This TCR beta chain was retrieved from a study of cytomegalovirus exposure and HLA in healthy donors listed by TCRdb under 2017. Broadly, across the study: An earlier analysis of approximately 550 of the donors reported 250 to 350 Gb of sequence data and 117 million unique TCR beta sequences from around 200 million T cells. An early release that covered about 600 HLA-typed donors contained 250 to 350 gigabases of sequencing data and around 80 million unique TCR sequences. Of the approximately 400 genotyped donors, 80% to 90% were placed in the genetic ancestry cluster associated with self-reported Caucasian donors. The study aimed to test whether cataloging public T cell receptors could reveal signatures of past pathogen exposure. Using immunosequencing, the study profiled T cell repertoires from 500 to 800 subjects and related those repertoires to cytomegalovirus serostatus. In addition to the first cohort of approximately 670 subjects, a separate validation cohort of under 150 different subjects was used. To predict cytomegalovirus infection status, the study brought together high-throughput TCR immunosequencing, statistical association of individual TCRs with disease status, and machine learning. A later analysis re-analyzed previously published TCR beta repertoires from 600 to 850 donors and added high-resolution HLA genotyping to study TCR occurrence patterns. Rather than drawing on any new phenotypic data, the later analysis identified candidate immune exposures from TCR beta sequences and the way those sequences occurred across donors. An earlier analysis of around 540 of the donors applied high-throughput TCR beta sequencing to assess whether each TCR beta V gene segment acted as functional or pseudogenic. Donor age, sex, ethnicity and CMV serostatus were compiled together with the repertoire data. In a later genetic analysis, genome-wide SNP genotypes for about three fifths of the 666 donors were used, and that subset was treated as a discovery cohort. All discovery cohort repertoires had been generated on a single sequencing platform. HLA typing included class I and class II loci at four-digit resolution. Typing coverage varied by locus: roughly 629-630 donors for A, B, C, DRB1 and DQB1; approximately 500 for DQA1; about 600 for DPA1; around 490 for DPB1. Several DR-DQ haplotypes were treated as single units for association and clustering because of strong linkage in the cohort. Among about 390 genotyped donors of the cohort, an average of approximately 240,000 unique TCR beta nucleotide sequences were sequenced per donor, roughly 20% of them non-productive.

Receptors were amplified or captured by the immunoSEQ multiplex PCR assay. For the multiplex PCR, a mixture combining 60 forward primers for TCR Vbeta segments and 13 reverse primers for TCR Jbeta segments was used. Amplification of the CDR3 region of rearranged TCR beta genes was performed with a multiplex PCR assay on genomic DNA. The amplified TCR beta libraries were sequenced on the Illumina HiSeq System as 87-base-pair reads. Processing in the source paper ran as follows. Across the 600 to 700 repertoires, a later analysis counted roughly 77 million unique TCR beta chains, about 10 million of which were shared by at least two donors. Raw reads were error-corrected and collapsed into unique sequences by a nearest-neighbor algorithm in which closely related sequences were merged to remove PCR and sequencing errors. To assign V, D and J gene segments, CDR3 sequences were aligned to IMGT reference sequences. For a sequence to be retained, at least a six-nucleotide match to both a V gene segment and a J gene segment was required. A rearrangement counted as productive if the CDR3 had no stop codons and remained in frame with V and J, and every other rearrangement counted as non-productive. CDR3 was defined by IMGT convention, running from the second conserved V-encoded cysteine to the conserved J-encoded phenylalanine. Sequences without an unambiguous match to a single V gene segment were excluded from the earlier analysis of several hundred of the donors. In an earlier analysis of approximately 500 of the donors, a V segment was called functional when productive rearrangements were above 56.7%, and segregating when the standard deviation between donors exceeded 5%. A statistical classification framework was built for diagnosing cytomegalovirus status from the catalog of TCR beta chain sequences. A later analysis assigned V and J genes by comparing TCR nucleotide sequences with IMGT/GENE-DB human TR gene sequences. Using the TCRdist pipeline, a later analysis assigned CDR3 sequences along with most-parsimonious VDJ recombination scenarios. In a later analysis, each TCR beta chain was defined by its CDR3 amino acid sequence together with its V-gene family, and reads lacking a unique V-gene family were excluded. A later analysis removed over 500 highly shared, low-generation-probability nucleotide sequences to deal with suspected cross-contamination and a sequencing artifact. In a later analysis, a clonal expansion index for each public chain was calculated from normalized within-repertoire ranks of inferred template counts. In a later analysis, generation probabilities were computed with a VDJ recombination model fitted to out-of-frame rearrangements, and the resulting probabilities were checked against IGoR. In a later analysis, TCR-TCR, TCR-HLA and TCR-CMV co-occurrence was scored with hypergeometric tests, and a repertoire-size bias correction was applied to TCR pairs. A later analysis estimated false discovery rates by permuting HLA or CMV assignments 20 times. In a later analysis, co-occurring TCRs were grouped using DBSCAN, and TCRdist sequence similarity was added for clustering within HLA-allele-positive subsets. For co-occurrence clustering, repertoires with fewer than 30,000 or more than 120,000 public chains were excluded, along with roughly 5 repertoires with anomalous nucleotide sharing. TCRdb stores this immuneACCESS table with in-frame sequences only. Part of the clones is absent; in the studies checked, under half of the shortfall reflects unresolved V genes, and no reason is known for the rest. V and J calls and clone size come straight from that table; D and trimming were deduced from the DNA. This sample holds fewer than 200,000 clones; more than 70% were observed only once. Clones ranked in the top ten supply about 4.4% of the sample.

In total, approximately 610 healthy bone marrow donors made up the cohort. Cohort members were all nominally healthy when sampled, although unrecorded immune exposures were likely present. The donor tested CMV seropositive and was one of the 289 seropositive cohort members. A peripheral blood sample was provided by each donor, and peripheral blood mononuclear cells were used for TCR beta sequencing. The Qiagen DNeasy Blood Extraction Kit was used to extract genomic DNA from the blood cell samples. The paper as a whole reports these results and caveats: A later analysis associated 15,000 to 20,000 TCR beta sequences with specific HLA alleles at a false discovery rate of 0.05. CMV serostatus was the only immune exposure information available for the cohort. In a later analysis, HLA-associated TCR beta chains showed more clonal expansion and lower generation probabilities than non-associated chains that were equally common. In an earlier analysis of over 550 of the donors, most TCR beta V segments were observed in productive rearrangements about 87% or about 30% of the time, broadly matching IMGT annotations. In vitro tests confirmed that a few of the cytomegalovirus-associated TCR beta chains recognize cytomegalovirus antigens. According to the authors, the approach could potentially be generalized to other disease states and immunological phenotypes. According to a later analysis, parvovirus B19, influenza, CMV and Epstein-Barr virus appeared linked to several top co-occurrence clusters. A group of highly shared sequence variants was considered likely to be a technical artifact of the sequencing pipeline. A later analysis found that TCR association rates varied across HLA loci, with DRB1 alleles showing the most associated TCRs and HLA-C alleles the fewest. Because counts were too low, more than 15 rarely observed V segments, including chromosome 9 orphons, were left out of the earlier analysis of approximately 500 of the donors. A further reported finding was that TCR beta sequences accurately predicted the HLA-A and HLA-B alleles for most subjects in the first cohort. The 87-base-pair reads could not distinguish some IMGT-functional V segments, including TRBV6-2 and TRBV6-3, so those segments were excluded. The classifier was reported to diagnose cytomegalovirus status with high specificity and sensitivity in both the original and validation cohorts. Linkage disequilibrium might explain the correlated functional status among segregating V segments, but an unknown experimental factor could not be ruled out. A later genetic analysis associated a missense DCLRE1C variant with V-gene and J-gene trimming of TCR beta chains, and an independent cohort replicated the association. A later genetic analysis reported fewer N-insertions in productive TCRs among donors in an Asian-associated ancestry cluster than the roughly 720-donor mean. Because HLA typing was missing for some donors at each locus, association tests included only the typed subset. The study gave a list of more than 150 TCR beta chains associated with cytomegalovirus. Assigning TCR associations to individual alleles was difficult when HLA alleles, especially DR and DQ, strongly co-occurred. Only TCR beta chains were sequenced in this cohort, and the absence of alpha or paired-chain data limited detectable features. Most TCR sequences were observed very rarely across donors, whereas some public TCRs were present in many individuals. Presence/absence analyses assumed roughly uniform sequencing depth across donors, an assumption that may not hold. A later analysis found that most CMV-associated TCR beta chains appeared HLA-restricted, with HLA associations seemingly driven largely by CMV exposure.

There are 14 amino acids in the CDR3, from cysteine to phenylalanine inclusive. Only the CDR3 DNA is retained, 42 bases long and in frame from the first base. Compared with germline, V lacks 2 bases and J lacks 11 bases; bases without a gene match: 9. Sequences KGHSH (CDR1) and LQKENI (CDR2) are obtained from the germline V gene. On this clone itself: Its recognized antigen is unknown. One base away there is no much larger clone; base qualities are not given.

This clonotype was obtained from a woman aged 45-65 years in good health and CMV-seropositive. The rearranged chain carries TRBV18 and TRBJ1-5, and TRBD1 aligns with 7 junction nucleotides. The specimen was PBMCs. The sequenced DNA: TGTGCCAGCTCACCAGGACAGGCTACGTCGTCCCAGCATTTT. Its translation is CASSPGQATSSQHF. The CDR3 plus the reference TRBV18 and TRBJ1-5 genes for the other parts give the full variable domain: NAGVMQNPRHLVRRRGQEARLRCSPMKGHSHVYWYRQLPEEGLKFMVYLQKENIIDESGMPKERFSAEFPKEGPSILRIQQVVRGDSAAYFCASSPGQATSSQHFGDGTRLSIL.